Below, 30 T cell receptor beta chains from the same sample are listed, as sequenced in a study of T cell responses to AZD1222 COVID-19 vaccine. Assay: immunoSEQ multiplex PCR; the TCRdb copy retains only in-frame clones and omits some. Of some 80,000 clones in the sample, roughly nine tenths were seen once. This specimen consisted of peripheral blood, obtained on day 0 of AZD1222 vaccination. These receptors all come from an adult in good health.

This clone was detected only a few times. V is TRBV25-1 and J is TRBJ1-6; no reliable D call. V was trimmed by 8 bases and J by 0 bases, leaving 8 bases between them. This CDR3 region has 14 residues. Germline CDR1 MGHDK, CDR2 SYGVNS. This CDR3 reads CASLGSSYNSPLHF. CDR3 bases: TGTGCCAGCTTAGGGAGCTCCTATAATTCACCCCTCCACTTT. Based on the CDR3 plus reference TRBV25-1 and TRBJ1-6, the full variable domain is EADIYQTPRYLVIGTGKKITLECSQTMGHDKMYWYQQDPGMELHLIHYSYGVNSTEKGDLSSESTVSRIRTEHFPLTLESARPSHTSQYLCASLGSSYNSPLHFGNGTRLTVT.

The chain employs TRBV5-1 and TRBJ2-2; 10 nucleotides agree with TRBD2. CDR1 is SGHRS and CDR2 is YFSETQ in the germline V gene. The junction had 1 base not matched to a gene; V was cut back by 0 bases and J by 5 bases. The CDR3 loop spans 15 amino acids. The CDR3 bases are TGCGCCAGCAGCTTGGCGGGACTAGCGACCGGGGAGCTGTTTTTT. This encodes CASSLAGLATGELFF.

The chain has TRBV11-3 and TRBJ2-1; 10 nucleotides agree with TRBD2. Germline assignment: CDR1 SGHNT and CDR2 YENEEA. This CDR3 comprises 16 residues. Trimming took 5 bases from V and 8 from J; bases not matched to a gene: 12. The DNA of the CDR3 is TGTGCCAGCAGCCGAGGTCAGCGGGAGGGCCTGGATGAGCAGTTCTTC. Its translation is CASSRGQREGLDEQFF.

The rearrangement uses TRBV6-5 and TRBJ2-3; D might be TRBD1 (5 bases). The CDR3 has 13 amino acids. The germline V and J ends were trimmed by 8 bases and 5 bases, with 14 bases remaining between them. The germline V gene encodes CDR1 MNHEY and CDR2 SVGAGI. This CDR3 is CASSVPGLDTQYF. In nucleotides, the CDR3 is TGTGCCAGCTCCGTGCCAGGGTTAGATACGCAGTATTTT.

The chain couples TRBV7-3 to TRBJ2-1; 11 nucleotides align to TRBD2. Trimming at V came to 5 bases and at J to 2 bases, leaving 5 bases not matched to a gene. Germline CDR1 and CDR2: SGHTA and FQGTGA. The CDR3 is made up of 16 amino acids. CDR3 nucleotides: TGTGCCAGCAGCACGACTAGCGGGACTACCTACAATGAGCAGTTCTTC. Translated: CASSTTSGTTYNEQFF.

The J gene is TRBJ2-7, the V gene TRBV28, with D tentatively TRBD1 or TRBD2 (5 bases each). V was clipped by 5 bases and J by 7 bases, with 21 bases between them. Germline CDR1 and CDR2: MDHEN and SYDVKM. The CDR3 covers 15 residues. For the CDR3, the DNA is TGTGCCAGCAGTGGGGGTGAAGGTGGGGTTTGGGAGCAGTACTTC. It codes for CASSGGEGGVWEQYF. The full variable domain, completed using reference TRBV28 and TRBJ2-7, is DVKVTQSSRYLVKRTGEKVFLECVQDMDHENMFWYRQDPGLGLRLIYFSYDVKMKEKGDIPEGYSVSREKKERFSLILESASTNQTSMYLCASSGGEGGVWEQYFGPGTRLTVT.

CDR3 amino acids: CASSQEYGGNSPLHF. For the CDR3, the DNA is TGTGCCAGCAGCCAAGAATACGGTGGGAATTCACCCCTCCACTTT. The genes are TRBV14 and TRBJ1-6; D remains ambiguous. V lost 0 bases, J lost 7 bases, and 10 bases lay in between. Germline V lookup: CDR1 SGHDN, CDR2 FVKESK. This CDR3 has 15 residues.

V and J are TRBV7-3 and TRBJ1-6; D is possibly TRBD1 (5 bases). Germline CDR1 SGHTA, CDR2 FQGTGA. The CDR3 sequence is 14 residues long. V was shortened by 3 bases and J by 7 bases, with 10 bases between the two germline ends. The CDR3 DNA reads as TGTGCCAGCAGCTTTGGGGACCAAAATTCACCCCTCCACTTT. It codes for CASSFGDQNSPLHF. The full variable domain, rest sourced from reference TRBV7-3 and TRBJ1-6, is GAGVSQTPSNKVTEKGKYVELRCDPISGHTALYWYRQSLGQGPEFLIYFQGTGAADDSGLPNDRFFAVRPEGSVSTLKIQRTERGDSAVYLCASSFGDQNSPLHFGNGTRLTVT.

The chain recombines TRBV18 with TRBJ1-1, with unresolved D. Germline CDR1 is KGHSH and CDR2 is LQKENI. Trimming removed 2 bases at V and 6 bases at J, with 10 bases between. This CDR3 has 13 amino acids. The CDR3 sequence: CASSPLQSSEAFF. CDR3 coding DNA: TGTGCCAGCTCACCATTACAGAGCTCTGAAGCTTTCTTT.

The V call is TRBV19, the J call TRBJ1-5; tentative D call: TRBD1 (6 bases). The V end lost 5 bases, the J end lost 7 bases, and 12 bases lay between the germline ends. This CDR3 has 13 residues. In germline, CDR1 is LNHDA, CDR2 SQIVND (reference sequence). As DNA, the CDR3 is TGTGCCAGTAGTGTGGGGGCTGGCCAGCCCCAGCATTTT. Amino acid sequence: CASSVGAGQPQHF.

CDR3 loop: CASSIVNRGNQPQHF. The CDR3 nucleotides read TGTGCCAGTAGTATTGTAAACAGGGGCAATCAGCCCCAGCATTTT. The chain is built from TRBV19 and TRBJ1-5; D possibly corresponds to TRBD1 (6 bases). V lost 3 bases and J lost 2, with 11 bases in between. Germline V CDR1 and CDR2: LNHDA, SQIVND (reference sequence). The CDR3 has 15 amino acids.

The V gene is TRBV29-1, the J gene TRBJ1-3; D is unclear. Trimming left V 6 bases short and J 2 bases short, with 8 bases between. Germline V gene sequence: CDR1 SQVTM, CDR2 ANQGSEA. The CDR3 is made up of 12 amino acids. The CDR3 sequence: CSVQITGNTIYF. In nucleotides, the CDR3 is TGCAGCGTACAGATCACTGGAAACACCATATATTTT. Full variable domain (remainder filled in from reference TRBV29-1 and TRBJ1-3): SAVISQKPSRDICQRGTSLTIQCQVDSQVTMMFWYRQQPGQSLTLIATANQGSEATYESGFVIDKFPISRPNLTFSTLTVSNMSPEDSSIYLCSVQITGNTIYFGEGSWLTVV.

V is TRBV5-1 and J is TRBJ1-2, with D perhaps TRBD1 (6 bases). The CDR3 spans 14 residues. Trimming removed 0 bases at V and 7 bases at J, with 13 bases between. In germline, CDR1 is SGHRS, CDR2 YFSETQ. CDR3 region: CASSLEVGAGGYTF. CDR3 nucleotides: TGCGCCAGCAGCTTGGAAGTGGGGGCCGGTGGCTACACCTTC.

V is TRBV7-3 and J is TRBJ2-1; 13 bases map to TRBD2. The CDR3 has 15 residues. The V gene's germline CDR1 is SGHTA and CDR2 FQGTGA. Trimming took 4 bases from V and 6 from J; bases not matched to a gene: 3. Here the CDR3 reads CASSSGLAGANEQFF. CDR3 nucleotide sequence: TGTGCCAGCAGCTCCGGACTAGCGGGAGCCAATGAGCAGTTCTTC.

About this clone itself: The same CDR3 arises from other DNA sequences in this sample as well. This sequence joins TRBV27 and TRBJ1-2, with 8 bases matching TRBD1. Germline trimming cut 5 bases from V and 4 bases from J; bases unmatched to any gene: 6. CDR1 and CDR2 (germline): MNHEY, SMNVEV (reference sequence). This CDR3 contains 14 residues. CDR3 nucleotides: TGTGCCAGCAGTACCTCGGGACAGGTCTATGGCTACACCTTC. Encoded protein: CASSTSGQVYGYTF.

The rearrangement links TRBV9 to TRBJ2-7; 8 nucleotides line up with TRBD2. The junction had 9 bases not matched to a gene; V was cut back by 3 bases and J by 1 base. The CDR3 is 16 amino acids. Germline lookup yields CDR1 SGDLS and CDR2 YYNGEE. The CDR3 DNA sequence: TGTGCCAGCAGCGCCCATGTCGCGGGGGGTTCCTACGAGCAGTACTTC. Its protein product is CASSAHVAGGSYEQYF.

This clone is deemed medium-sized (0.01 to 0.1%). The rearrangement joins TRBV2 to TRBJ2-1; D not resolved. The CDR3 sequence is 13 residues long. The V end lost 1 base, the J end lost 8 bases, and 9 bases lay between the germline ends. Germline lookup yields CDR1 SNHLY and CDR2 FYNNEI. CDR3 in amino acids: CASSEEMADEQFF. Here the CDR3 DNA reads TGTGCCAGCAGTGAAGAAATGGCAGATGAGCAGTTCTTC. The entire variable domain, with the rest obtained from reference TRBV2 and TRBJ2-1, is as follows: EPEVTQTPSHQVTQMGQEVILRCVPISNHLYFYWYRQILGQKVEFLVSFYNNEISEKSEIFDDQFSVERPDGSNFTLKIRSTKLEDSAMYFCASSEEMADEQFFGPGTRLTVL.

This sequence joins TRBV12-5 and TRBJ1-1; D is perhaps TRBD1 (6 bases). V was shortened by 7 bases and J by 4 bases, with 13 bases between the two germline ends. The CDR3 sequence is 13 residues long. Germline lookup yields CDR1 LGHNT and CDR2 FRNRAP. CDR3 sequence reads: CASASTGTTEAFF. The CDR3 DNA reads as TGTGCTAGTGCCTCAACAGGGACCACTGAAGCTTTCTTT. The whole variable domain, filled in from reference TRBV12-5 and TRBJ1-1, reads DARVTQTPRHKVTEMGQEVTMRCQPILGHNTVFWYRQTMMQGLELLAYFRNRAPLDDSGMPKDRFSAEMPDATLATLKIQPSEPRDSAVYFCASASTGTTEAFFGQGTRLTVV.

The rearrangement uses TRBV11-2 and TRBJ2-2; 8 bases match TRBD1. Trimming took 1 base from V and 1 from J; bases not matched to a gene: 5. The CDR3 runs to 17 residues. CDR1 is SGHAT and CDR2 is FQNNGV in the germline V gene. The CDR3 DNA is TGTGCCAGCAGCTTAGGGACAGGGAAACGGAACACCGGGGAGCTGTTTTTT. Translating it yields CASSLGTGKRNTGELFF.

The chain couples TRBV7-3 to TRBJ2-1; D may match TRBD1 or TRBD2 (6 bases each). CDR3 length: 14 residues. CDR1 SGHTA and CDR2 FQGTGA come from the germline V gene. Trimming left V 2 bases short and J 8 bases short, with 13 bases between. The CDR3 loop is CASSLLGGGDEQFF. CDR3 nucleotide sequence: TGTGCCAGCAGCTTATTGGGGGGCGGAGATGAGCAGTTCTTC.

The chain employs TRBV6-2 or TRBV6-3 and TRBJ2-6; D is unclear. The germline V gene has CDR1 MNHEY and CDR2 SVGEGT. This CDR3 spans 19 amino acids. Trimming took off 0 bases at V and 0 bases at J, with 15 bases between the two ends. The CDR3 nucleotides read TGTGCCAGCAGTTACTCGGCCGGGTCACTACTCTCTGGGGCCAACGTCCTGACTTTC. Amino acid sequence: CASSYSAGSLLSGANVLTF.

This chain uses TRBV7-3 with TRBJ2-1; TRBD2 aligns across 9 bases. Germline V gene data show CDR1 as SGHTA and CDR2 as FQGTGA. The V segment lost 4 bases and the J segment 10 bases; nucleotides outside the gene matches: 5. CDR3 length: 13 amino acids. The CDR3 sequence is CASSSRTSGEQFF. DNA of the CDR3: TGTGCCAGCAGCTCGAGAACTAGCGGGGAGCAGTTCTTC.

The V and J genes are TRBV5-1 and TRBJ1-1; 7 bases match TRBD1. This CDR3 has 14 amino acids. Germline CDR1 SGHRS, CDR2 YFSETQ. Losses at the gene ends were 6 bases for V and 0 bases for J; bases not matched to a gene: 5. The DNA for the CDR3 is TGCGCCAGCAAACCAGGGGGGCTGAACACTGAAGCTTTCTTT. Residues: CASKPGGLNTEAFF. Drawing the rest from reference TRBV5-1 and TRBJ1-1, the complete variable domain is KAGVTQTPRYLIKTRGQQVTLSCSPISGHRSVSWYQQTPGQGLQFLFEYFSETQRNKGNFPGRFSGRQFSNSRSEMNVSTLELGDSALYLCASKPGGLNTEAFFGQGTRLTVV.

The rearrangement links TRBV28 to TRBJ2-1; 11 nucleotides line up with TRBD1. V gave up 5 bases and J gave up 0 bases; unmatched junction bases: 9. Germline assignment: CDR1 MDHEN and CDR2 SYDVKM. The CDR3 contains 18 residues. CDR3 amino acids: CASSPPTGTGGSYNEQFF. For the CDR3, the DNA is TGTGCCAGCAGTCCCCCTACCGGGACAGGGGGCTCCTACAATGAGCAGTTCTTC.

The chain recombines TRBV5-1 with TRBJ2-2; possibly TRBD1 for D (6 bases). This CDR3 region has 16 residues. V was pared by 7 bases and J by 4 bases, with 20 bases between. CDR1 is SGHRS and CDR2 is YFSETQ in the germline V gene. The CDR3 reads CASGPGHMKGTGELFF. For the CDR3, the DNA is TGCGCCAGCGGCCCGGGACATATGAAGGGCACCGGGGAGCTGTTTTTT.

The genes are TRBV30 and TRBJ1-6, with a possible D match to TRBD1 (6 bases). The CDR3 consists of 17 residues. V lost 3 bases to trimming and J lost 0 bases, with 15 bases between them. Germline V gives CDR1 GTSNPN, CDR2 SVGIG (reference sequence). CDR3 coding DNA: TGTGCCTGGAGGGGGAAAGGGGGGAGCTCCTATAATTCACCCCTCCACTTT. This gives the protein CAWRGKGGSSYNSPLHF.

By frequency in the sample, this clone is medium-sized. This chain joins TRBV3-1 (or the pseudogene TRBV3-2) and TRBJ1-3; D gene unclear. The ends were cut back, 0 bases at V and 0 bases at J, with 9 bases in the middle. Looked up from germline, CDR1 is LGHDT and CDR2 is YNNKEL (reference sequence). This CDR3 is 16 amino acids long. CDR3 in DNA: TGTGCCAGCAGCCAAGATCTTGGCAGCTCTGGAAACACCATATATTTT. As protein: CASSQDLGSSGNTIYF.

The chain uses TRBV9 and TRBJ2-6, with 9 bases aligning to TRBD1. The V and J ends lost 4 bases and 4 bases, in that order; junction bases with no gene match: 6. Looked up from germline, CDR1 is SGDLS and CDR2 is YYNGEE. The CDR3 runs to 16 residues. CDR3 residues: CASSPWTGAGANVLTF. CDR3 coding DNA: TGTGCCAGCAGCCCCTGGACAGGGGCCGGGGCCAACGTCCTGACTTTC.

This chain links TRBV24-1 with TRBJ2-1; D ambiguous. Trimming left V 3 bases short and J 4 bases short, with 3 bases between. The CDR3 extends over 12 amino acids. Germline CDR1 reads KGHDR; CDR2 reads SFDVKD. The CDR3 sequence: CATSDPYNEQFF. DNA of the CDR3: TGTGCCACCAGTGATCCTTACAATGAGCAGTTCTTC.

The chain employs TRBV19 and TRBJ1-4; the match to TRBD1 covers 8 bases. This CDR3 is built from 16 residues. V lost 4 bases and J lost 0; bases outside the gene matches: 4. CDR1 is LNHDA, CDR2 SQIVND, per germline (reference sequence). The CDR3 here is CASSRQGTATNEKLFF. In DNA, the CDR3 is TGTGCCAGTAGTAGACAGGGGACAGCAACTAATGAAAAACTGTTTTTT.